This T cell receptor (beta chain) originates from a study of T cells in Graves' hyperthyroidism and ophthalmopathy. Study observations and caveats: Blood held most thyroid clonotypes expanded above 0.001 frequency. With a median lead of around 6.7 months before onset, the model predicted ophthalmopathy.

The source material, RNA transcripts, was used to amplify TCR beta CDR3 regions. First-round RT-PCR of the TCR CDR3 relied on the HTBI primer set. One entry per CDR3 protein results from TCRdb running MiXCR on the multiplex PCR reads. In the table there are 600,000 or so distinct CDR3 sequences, 13% to 15% of which are singletons. Trimming took 5 bases from V and 4 from J; bases not matched to a gene: 13. The CDR3 length is 16 residues. Per germline, CDR1 MDHEN and CDR2 SYDVKM. This clonotype was seen at least ten times. Its antigen remains unidentified. Researchers barred patients who had uncontrolled infection, other autoimmune disease, pregnancy or lactation.

This clonotype was sampled from a woman between 18 and 29 years old with Graves' ophthalmopathy. The material sequenced was blood. The chain links TRBV28 to TRBJ1-2; 7 bases align to TRBD1. The CDR3 bases are TGTGCCAGCAGTCACCAACAGGGTACAGGGGTCTATGGCTACACCTTC. This translates into CASSHQQGTGVYGYTF.